This T cell receptor beta chain emerged from a study of blood T cells in healthy people across ages. This CDR3 is 17 amino acids long. Germline V lookup: CDR1 SGHNT, CDR2 YYREEE (reference sequence). V lost 0 bases, J lost 2 bases, and 6 bases stayed unmatched. Using a J-beta primer mix together with a sample-barcoded 5' primer, a second PCR was run for roughly 6 to 12 cycles. A single record per CDR3 protein comes from TCRdb applying MiXCR to the 5' RACE reads. Of approximately 900,000 distinct CDR3 sequences listed, roughly 48% are singletons. The receptor's source is a man in his thirties or forties in good health. Specimen: blood. The gene calls are TRBV5-4 and TRBJ2-3, with TRBD2 matching over 10 bases. CDR3 residues: CASSLGPLAGVTDTQYF. CDR3 in DNA: TGTGCCAGCAGCTTGGGCCCTCTAGCGGGGGTCACAGATACGCAGTATTTT.